These T cell receptor beta chains were read from a single sample in a study of CD8 T cells in Susac syndrome. TCRdb re-derived calls from the immunoSEQ multiplex PCR reads in MiXCR, one entry per CDR3 protein. This sample has fewer than 200,000 distinct CDR3 sequences; approximately 94% occur once, and the top ten carry roughly 0.11%. What was sequenced was CD4+ T cells from PBMCs. These receptors were collected from a human donor with Susac syndrome. Each CDR3 is given with its conserved first and last residue. The order of the fields is D gene, V gene, J gene, clone size, CDR3 DNA, CDR3 protein. The D gene is left open where the match is weak. Size is omitted from some rows. Given values are once, few, many or a class for expanded clones.

TRBD2,TRBV2,TRBJ2-7,-,TGTGCCAGCAGGGGACTAGCGGGACGCGGCGAGCAGTACTTC,CASRGLAGRGEQYF
TRBD1,TRBV12-3/TRBV12-4,TRBJ2-1,-,TGTGCCAGCAGCCCAGGACAGGGGGCCGCCTACAATGAGCAGTTCTTC,CASSPGQGAAYNEQFF
-,TRBV2,TRBJ2-6,-,TGTGCCAGCAGTGAAGCGCGTCAGGCTGGGGCCAACGTCCTGACTTTC,CASSEARQAGANVLTF
TRBD2,TRBV20-1,TRBJ2-5,-,TGCAGTGCTCAAGCAAGCGGGGGGGCTTGGGAGACCCAGTACTTC,CSAQASGGAWETQYF
-,TRBV7-9,TRBJ2-1,few,TGTGCCAGCAGCCGTACCTACAATGAGCAGTTCTTC,CASSRTYNEQFF
TRBD1,TRBV5-1,TRBJ1-1,once,TGCGCCAGCAGCTTGAAGGTTGGACAGGTTGCTACCGAAGCTTTCTTT,CASSLKVGQVATEAFF
TRBD2,TRBV27,TRBJ2-1,-,TGTGCCAGCAGTTTTGCCGGGGGGTATGAGCAGTTCTTC,CASSFAGGYEQFF
TRBD1,TRBV3-1,TRBJ2-7,-,TGTGCCAGCAGATTGGGACAGGGAACCGAGCAGTACTTC,CASRLGQGTEQYF
-,TRBV20-1,TRBJ1-1,-,TGCAGTGCTAGCGGGGTATGGACTGAAGCTTTCTTT,CSASGVWTEAFF
-,TRBV6-5,TRBJ1-5,-,TGTGCCAGCAGTTACTCGCCAGGGGATCAGCCCCAGCATTTT,CASSYSPGDQPQHF
TRBD1,TRBV29-1,TRBJ2-1,-,TGCAGCGTCCGACAGGGGGTTTTATTTAGCGAGCAGTTCTTC,CSVRQGVLFSEQFF
TRBD2,TRBV20-1,TRBJ2-3,-,TGCAGTGCCACCGGGGGAGCGGGGGGCTCAAGCACAGATACGCAGTATTTT,CSATGGAGGSSTDTQYF
-,TRBV14,TRBJ1-2,-,TGTGCCAGCAGGCGGGACTTCCGAGACGGCTACACCTTC,CASRRDFRDGYTF
-,TRBV29-1,TRBJ2-1,-,TGCAGCGTTTTGTCCGGGGTGAGCTCCTACAATGAGCAGTTCTTC,CSVLSGVSSYNEQFF
TRBD1,TRBV7-2,TRBJ1-3,-,TGTGCCAGCAGTCTAACAGGGGGAGGAAACACCATATATTTT,CASSLTGGGNTIYF
TRBD1,TRBV6-6,TRBJ1-5,-,TGTGCCAGGCAACAGGGGAATCAGCCCCAGCATTTT,CARQQGNQPQHF
-,TRBV9,TRBJ2-5,-,TGTGCCAGCAGTACCGGGACTGAGGGGACCCAGTACTTC,CASSTGTEGTQYF
-,TRBV25-1,TRBJ2-3,-,TGTGCCAGCAGTGCGGTGGGCACAGATACGCAGTATTTT,CASSAVGTDTQYF